What follows are 3 T cell receptor beta chains derived from one specimen sequenced in a study of blood T cell repertoires in COVID-19. Using immunoSEQ multiplex PCR, the repertoire was profiled, and TCRdb retains in-frame clones only, with some absent. The sample includes about 120,000 clones, 85% to 90% of them seen just once. Specimen: peripheral blood. The receptors come from a man between 65 and 85 years old with active or convalescent COVID-19.

The genes are TRBV2 and TRBJ2-6; perhaps TRBD1 as D (6 bases). V dropped 5 bases and J dropped 0 bases, with 17 bases sitting between them. The V gene's germline CDR1 is SNHLY and CDR2 FYNNEI. The CDR3 is 18 residues long. The CDR3 region is CASSKDRSGISGANVLTF. The CDR3 DNA follows: TGTGCCAGCAGTAAAGACAGGAGTGGGATCTCTGGGGCCAACGTCCTGACTTTC. Complete variable domain (other parts from reference TRBV2 and TRBJ2-6): EPEVTQTPSHQVTQMGQEVILRCVPISNHLYFYWYRQILGQKVEFLVSFYNNEISEKSEIFDDQFSVERPDGSNFTLKIRSTKLEDSAMYFCASSKDRSGISGANVLTFGAGSRLTVL.

V gene TRBV7-2 combines with J gene TRBJ2-2, with TRBD1 as a possible D gene (6 bases). The CDR3 totals 13 residues. Germline CDR1 is SGHTA and CDR2 is FQGNSA. V was shortened by 0 bases and J by 8 bases, with 7 bases between the two germline ends. The CDR3 region has the DNA TGTGCCAGCAGCTTAGCGGGGGCTGGGGAGCTGTTTTTT. It is translated as CASSLAGAGELFF.

The chain uses TRBV2 and TRBJ1-5; possible D gene TRBD1, 6 bases. V dropped 6 bases and J dropped 4 bases, with 13 bases sitting between them. Per the germline V gene, CDR1 is SNHLY and CDR2 is FYNNEI. This CDR3 is 14 amino acids long. In nucleotides, the CDR3 is TGTGCCAGCAGGGGGACATCTGGGAATCAGCCCCAGCATTTT. Residues: CASRGTSGNQPQHF.